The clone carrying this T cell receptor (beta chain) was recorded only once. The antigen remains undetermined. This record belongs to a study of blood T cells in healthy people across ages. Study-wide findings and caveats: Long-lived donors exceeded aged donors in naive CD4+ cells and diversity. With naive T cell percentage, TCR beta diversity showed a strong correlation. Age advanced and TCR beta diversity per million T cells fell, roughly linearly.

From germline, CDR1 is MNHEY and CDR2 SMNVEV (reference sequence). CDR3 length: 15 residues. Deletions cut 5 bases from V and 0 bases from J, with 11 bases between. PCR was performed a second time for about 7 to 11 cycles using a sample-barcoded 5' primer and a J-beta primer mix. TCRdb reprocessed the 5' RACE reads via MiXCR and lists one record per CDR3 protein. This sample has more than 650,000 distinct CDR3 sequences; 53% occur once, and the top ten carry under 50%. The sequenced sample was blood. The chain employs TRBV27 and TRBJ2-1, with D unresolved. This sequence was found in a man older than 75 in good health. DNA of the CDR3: TGTGCCAGCAGTCCGTCATTGAGCTCCTACAATGAGCAGTTCTTC. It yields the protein CASSPSLSSYNEQFF.